Below are 12 T cell receptor beta chains sequenced from a single sample in a study of regulatory T cells in long-lasting Graves disease. Researchers made TCR beta libraries by using iRepertoire HTBI primers and running Arm-PCR on CDR3 regions. MiXCR was run by TCRdb on the multiplex PCR reads, yielding one entry per CDR3 protein. Counted here are around 460,000 distinct CDR3 sequences, about 20% occurring once; the ten biggest clones make up about an eighth. Stated time point: persistent/refractory GD, antithyroid drugs over 5 years with positive TRAb. RNA extracted from PBMCs served as the sequencing template. Here the sequenced sample was peripheral blood mononuclear cells (PBMCs), taken when the disease was refractory, from a patient treated with antithyroid drugs. The receptors were gathered from a female donor with Graves disease.

Note on this clonotype: A much larger clone differs by one base, so this may be a read error. The rearrangement joins TRBV27 to TRBJ2-5; 7 positions agree with TRBD1. The CDR3 contains 16 residues. CDR1 and CDR2 from the germline V gene are MNHEY and SMNVEV (reference sequence). Germline trimming cut 6 bases from V and 2 bases from J; bases unmatched to any gene: 12. CDR3 loop: CASSLTGTERQETQYF. The CDR3 region has the DNA TGTGCCAGCAGCTTGACCGGGACAGAGAGGCAAGAGACCCAGTACTTC.

This clonotype came up many times. The CDR3 here is CASSPGTPRAFF. The CDR3 coding sequence is TGTGCCAGCAGTCCAGGGACCCCACGAGCTTTCTTT. V and J are TRBV12-3 or TRBV12-4 and TRBJ1-1; TRBD1 is a possible D gene (5 bases). Trimming removed 5 bases at V and 10 bases at J, with 14 bases between. This CDR3 has 12 residues.

Only a few counts were recorded for this clonotype. The gene calls are TRBV5-1 and TRBJ2-7, with D unresolved. The CDR3 has 14 amino acids. Trimming took off 4 bases at V and 6 bases at J, with 17 bases between the two ends. Germline-derived CDR1 and CDR2 are SGHRS and YFSETQ. The CDR3 reads CASSRTPGTVEQYF. The CDR3 DNA reads as TGCGCCAGCAGCCGAACGCCGGGTACCGTCGAGCAGTACTTC.

As regards this clonotype: Relative to the germline gene, one junction end is altered; a read error may explain this. V is TRBV7-3 and J is TRBJ2-6, with 12 bases aligning to TRBD1. The CDR3 spans 17 residues. The V gene's germline CDR1 is SGHTA and CDR2 FQGTGA. The CDR3 nucleotides read TGTGCCAGCAGCTACGGGACAGGGGGCTCTGGGGCCAACGTCCTGACCTTC. This translates into CASSYGTGGSGANVLTF.

Remarks on this clonotype: One junction end does not reproduce the germline sequence, and a read error may be involved. CDR3 loop: CASNLPGQGHEQYF. Written as DNA, the CDR3 is TGTGCCAGCAACTTGCCGGGACAGGGCCACGAGCAGTACTTC. The V gene is TRBV5-6, the J gene TRBJ2-7; 9 nucleotides line up with TRBD1. Germline V lookup: CDR1 SGHDT, CDR2 YYEEEE. The length of the CDR3 is 14 residues.

This clonotype was counted a few times. The chain combines TRBV5-1 with TRBJ2-7; D tentatively reads TRBD1 or TRBD2 (5 bases each). The CDR3 covers 14 residues. The V end lost 4 bases, the J end lost 3 bases, and 14 bases lay between the germline ends. Germline loops: CDR1 SGHRS, CDR2 YFSETQ. This CDR3 reads CASSLLGENYEQYF. DNA of the CDR3: TGCGCCAGCAGCCTGCTGGGGGAAAACTACGAGCAGTACTTC.

Points on this clonotype: A much larger clone lies a single base off, so this may be a read error. The CDR3 loop is CGVQETEKLVF. In DNA, the CDR3 is TGTGGGGTGCAGGAGACTGAAAAACTGGTTTTT. The gene calls are TRBV7-4 and TRBJ1-4; D uncertain. Per the germline V gene, CDR1 is SGHVT and CDR2 is SQSDAQ. This CDR3 comprises 11 residues.

This clonotype was recorded many times. This chain uses TRBV28 with TRBJ1-6; D uncertain. Trimming cost V 3 bases and J 12 bases, with 12 bases left between them. Per germline, CDR1 MDHEN and CDR2 SYDVKM. The CDR3 has 13 amino acids. CDR3 nucleotide sequence: TGTGCCAGCAGTTTGGACTCCGGTCGACCCCTCCACTTT. It specifies CASSLDSGRPLHF.

The chain joins TRBV7-9 to TRBJ2-5, with D perhaps TRBD2 (5 bases). CDR3 length equals 14 residues. CDR1 is SEHNR, CDR2 FQNEAQ, per germline (reference sequence). Trimming pared 5 bases from V and 7 bases from J, leaving 17 bases between. This chain's CDR3 is CASSPRGSGGTQYF. The CDR3 DNA reads as TGTGCCAGCAGCCCCCGCGGGTCAGGTGGGACCCAGTACTTC. Complete variable domain (other parts from reference TRBV7-9 and TRBJ2-5): DTGVSQNPRHKITKRGQNVTFRCDPISEHNRLYWYRQTLGQGPEFLTYFQNEAQLEKSRLLSDRFSAERPKGSFSTLEIQRTEQGDSAMYLCASSPRGSGGTQYFGPGTRLLVL.

The gene calls are TRBV5-6 and TRBJ1-2, with a tentative D call TRBD1 (5 bases). The length of the CDR3 is 20 residues. In germline, CDR1 is SGHDT, CDR2 YYEEEE. The V and J ends lost 0 bases and 0 bases respectively, with 24 bases between them. CDR3 protein: CASSLEWSRWTTQPNYGYTF. CDR3 in DNA: TGTGCCAGCAGCTTGGAGTGGAGTAGATGGACAACCCAACCTAACTATGGCTACACCTTC.

This clonotype came up many times. The chain's CDR3 is CASSLEGMAGNTIYF. The CDR3 DNA sequence: TGCGCCAGCAGCTTGGAGGGGATGGCTGGAAACACCATATATTTT. The gene calls are TRBV5-1 and TRBJ1-3; TRBD1 is a possible D gene (5 bases). The CDR3 is 15 residues long. Trimming stripped 0 bases from V and 2 bases from J, with 9 bases between. Germline V gene data show CDR1 as SGHRS and CDR2 as YFSETQ. The entire variable domain, with the rest obtained from reference TRBV5-1 and TRBJ1-3, is as follows: KAGVTQTPRYLIKTRGQQVTLSCSPISGHRSVSWYQQTPGQGLQFLFEYFSETQRNKGNFPGRFSGRQFSNSRSEMNVSTLELGDSALYLCASSLEGMAGNTIYFGEGSWLTVV.

At least ten counts were recorded for this clonotype. J is TRBJ2-7 and V is TRBV5-1; 7 bases are a match to TRBD1. The CDR3 totals 16 residues. Germline assignment: CDR1 SGHRS and CDR2 YFSETQ. Germline trimming cut 4 bases from V and 2 bases from J; bases unmatched to any gene: 12. As DNA, the CDR3 is TGCGCCAGCAGCGCCGCACCGGACAGGCGCACCTACGAGCAGTACTTC. Its translation is CASSAAPDRRTYEQYF. Full variable domain (missing parts from reference TRBV5-1 and TRBJ2-7): KAGVTQTPRYLIKTRGQQVTLSCSPISGHRSVSWYQQTPGQGLQFLFEYFSETQRNKGNFPGRFSGRQFSNSRSEMNVSTLELGDSALYLCASSAAPDRRTYEQYFGPGTRLTVT.